This T cell receptor beta chain was captured by sequencing in a study of blood T cell repertoires in COVID-19. At the level of the study: The United States, Italy and Spain were the sources of the acute and convalescent COVID-19 samples. In each case, the material was cDNA or gDNA derived from T cells, B-cell-depleted T cells, or PBMCs.

Profiling relied on immunoSEQ multiplex PCR, and the TCRdb table lists in-frame clones only, not all of them. The sample holds approximately 220,000 clones, 65% to 90% seen once. The CDR3 loop spans 16 amino acids. The V gene's germline CDR1 is SGHRS and CDR2 YFSETQ. V dropped 4 bases and J dropped 0 bases, with 15 bases sitting between them. This clone was observed a few times. Sequencing was done on a sample of PBMCs or T cells enriched from blood (not recorded which). The TCR comes from a young woman who had been exposed to COVID-19. The chain has TRBV5-1 and TRBJ2-3; TRBD2 might be the D (5 bases). For the CDR3, the DNA is TGCGCCAGCAGCCGGGGAGACTACTCTAGCACAGATACGCAGTATTTT. Its protein product is CASSRGDYSSTDTQYF.